This T cell receptor beta chain was sequenced in a study of T cell responses to AZD1222 COVID-19 vaccine. TCRdb's table, derived via immunoSEQ multiplex PCR, lists solely in-frame clones and lacks some. The table records 150,000 to 200,000 clones, approximately 91% of them present only once. V lost 2 bases to trimming and J lost 10 bases, with 5 bases between them. This CDR3 has 10 amino acids. Points on this clone: Its antigen is unknown.

Whole-study results and caveats: Baseline seropositivity occurred in only a handful of AZD1222 recipients. Regions left unmutated in variants are reportedly the target of nearly half of spike-specific TCRs. Donors, mostly white British, included more females; clonal diversity was possibly underestimated.

This material consisted of peripheral blood, taken on day 0 of AZD1222 vaccination. This clonotype originated in an adult in good health. The V call is TRBV12-3 or TRBV12-4, the J call TRBJ1-1; D uncertain. The CDR3 DNA reads TGTGCCAGCAGTTTATCCCCAGCTTTCTTT. Its translation is CASSLSPAFF.